Below are 27 T cell receptor beta chains sequenced from a single sample in a study of control samples from healthy donors and cancer patients. Sequenced by immunoSEQ multiplex PCR; TCRdb stores in-frame clones only, minus some. Here the sample spans approximately 100,000 clones, roughly 88% being singletons. Sequenced sample: blood. The origin of the receptors is a man aged 25-45 years in good health.

The chain employs TRBV12-3 or TRBV12-4 and TRBJ2-3; no firm D call. Trimming shortened V by 2 bases and J by 5 bases, and 2 bases separated the two germline ends. The CDR3 runs to 11 residues. CDR3 sequence: CASSLQDTQYF. The CDR3 DNA reads TGTGCCAGCAGTTTACAAGATACGCAGTATTTT.

In this sample, this clone turned up a few times. The chain has TRBV10-3 and TRBJ2-1; D could derive from TRBD1 or TRBD2 (6 bases each). The CDR3 extends over 15 amino acids. The ends were cut back, 2 bases at V and 3 bases at J, with 11 bases in the middle. CDR1 and CDR2 (germline): ENHRY, SYGVKD. The chain's CDR3 is CAISETGGDYNEQFF. The DNA of the CDR3 is TGTGCCATCAGTGAGACCGGGGGCGACTACAATGAGCAGTTCTTC.

The chain carries TRBV5-6 and TRBJ2-7; perhaps D is TRBD1 or TRBD2 (6 bases each). The CDR3 runs to 14 residues. V lost 2 bases, J lost 2 bases, and 11 bases lay in between. CDR1 SGHDT and CDR2 YYEEEE come from the germline V gene. CDR3: CASSFGGRTYEQYF. The CDR3, as DNA: TGTGCCAGCAGCTTCGGGGGCCGTACCTACGAGCAGTACTTC.

J is TRBJ1-5 and V is TRBV12-5; D uncertain. Germline-derived CDR1 and CDR2 are LGHNT and FRNRAP. There are 16 residues in the CDR3. The ends were cut back, 4 bases at V and 0 bases at J, with 13 bases in the middle. The CDR3 is CASGSFGRNSNQPQHF. CDR3 coding DNA: TGTGCTAGTGGTTCATTCGGACGAAATAGCAATCAGCCCCAGCATTTT. Full variable domain (remainder filled in from reference TRBV12-5 and TRBJ1-5): DARVTQTPRHKVTEMGQEVTMRCQPILGHNTVFWYRQTMMQGLELLAYFRNRAPLDDSGMPKDRFSAEMPDATLATLKIQPSEPRDSAVYFCASGSFGRNSNQPQHFGDGTRLSIL.

The chain is built from TRBV4-1 and TRBJ2-1; TRBD2 agrees at 10 bases. In germline, CDR1 is MGHRA, CDR2 YSYEKL. The CDR3 is 21 amino acids. With V trimmed by 4 bases and J by 0 bases, 18 bases remained unmatched. The CDR3 DNA follows: TGCGCCAGCAGCCGACAGGTGGAGTTAGCGGGAGGCCCGAGCTCCTACAATGAGCAGTTCTTC. Translated, it gives CASSRQVELAGGPSSYNEQFF.

The chain is built from TRBV20-1 and TRBJ2-5; D is unresolved. V lost 3 bases and J lost 6, with 8 bases in between. Germline values: CDR1 DFQATT, CDR2 SNEGSKA (reference sequence). The CDR3 runs 11 residues. CDR3 sequence: CSARREKTQYF. The CDR3 region has the DNA TGCAGTGCTAGGCGTGAGAAGACCCAGTACTTC.

V usage is TRBV7-7 and J usage is TRBJ2-5; D gene ambiguous. The V end was cut by 5 bases, the J end by 6 bases, with 13 bases between. CDR1 is SSHAT, CDR2 FNYEAQ, per germline (reference sequence). This CDR3 has 13 amino acids. CDR3 sequence reads: CASSPGPLKTQYF. In DNA form, the CDR3 reads TGTGCCAGCAGCCCCGGACCCTTGAAGACCCAGTACTTC. Based on the CDR3 plus reference TRBV7-7 and TRBJ2-5, the full variable domain is GAGVSQSPRYKVTKRGQDVTLRCDPISSHATLYWYQQALGQGPEFLTYFNYEAQPDKSGLPSDRFSAERPEGSISTLTIQRTEQRDSAMYRCASSPGPLKTQYFGPGTRLLVL.

In its sample, this clone was seen once. The genes are TRBV9 and TRBJ2-1; 7 nucleotides line up with TRBD1. Germline assignment: CDR1 SGDLS and CDR2 YYNGEE. Trimming cost V 4 bases and J 7 bases; bases outside gene matches: 14. The CDR3 is 16 amino acids. CDR3 sequence (DNA): TGTGCCAGCAGCTTCTACCCGGGACAGCGATCGAATGAGCAGTTCTTC. It specifies CASSFYPGQRSNEQFF.

J is TRBJ2-3 and V is TRBV4-2; TRBD2 matches at 9 bases. Germline CDR1 is LGHNA and CDR2 is YNFKEQ. V lost 6 bases to trimming and J lost 5 bases; unmatched junction nucleotides: 9. The CDR3 totals 15 residues. CDR3 protein: CASSQIAGAEDTQYF. The CDR3 DNA follows: TGTGCCAGCAGTCAAATAGCGGGAGCGGAAGATACGCAGTATTTT.

This clone came up once. The chain combines TRBV29-1 with TRBJ2-7; 9 bases fit TRBD1. Trimming removed 5 bases from V and 5 bases from J; junction bases left unmatched: 13. The CDR3 consists of 15 residues. The germline CDR1 and CDR2 sequences are SQVTM and ANQGSEA. The CDR3: CSVTGTGIVDHEQYF. Written as DNA, the CDR3 is TGCAGCGTTACCGGGACAGGGATAGTTGATCACGAGCAGTACTTC.

The CDR3 is CASSYSRQGAGETQYF. CDR3 in DNA: TGTGCCAGCAGTTACTCGAGACAGGGGGCAGGAGAGACCCAGTACTTC. The chain uses TRBV6-6 and TRBJ2-5; 10 positions match TRBD1. The CDR3 is 16 residues long. The V gene's germline CDR1 is MNHNY and CDR2 SVGAGI (reference sequence). The ends lost 0 bases at V and 4 bases at J; junction bases unmatched: 5.

J is TRBJ1-4 and V is TRBV5-5, with D unresolved. CDR3 length: 15 amino acids. Trimming removed 4 bases at V and 1 base at J, with 11 bases between. In germline, CDR1 is SGHKS, CDR2 YYEKEE (reference sequence). The CDR3 is CASSPGRLTNEKLFF. As DNA, the CDR3 is TGTGCCAGCAGCCCTGGACGGTTAACTAATGAAAAACTGTTTTTT.

The V and J genes are TRBV6-6 and TRBJ2-7; tentative D call: TRBD1 (5 bases). The V and J ends lost 6 bases and 3 bases respectively, with 15 bases between them. Germline CDR1 is MNHNY and CDR2 is SVGAGI (reference sequence). CDR3 length: 14 residues. CDR3 sequence: CASSRKTEVYEQYF. CDR3 DNA: TGTGCCAGCAGCCGCAAGACAGAAGTCTACGAGCAGTACTTC.

In this sample, this clone turned up a few times. The chain has TRBV29-1 and TRBJ2-5; D might be TRBD1 or TRBD2, each matching 5 bases. The CDR3 contains 14 residues. Germline-derived CDR1 and CDR2 are SQVTM and ANQGSEA. Trimming left V 4 bases short and J 5 bases short, with 17 bases between. CDR3 loop: CSVVPGAIDETQYF. The CDR3 DNA is TGCAGCGTTGTCCCCGGGGCTATCGATGAGACCCAGTACTTC.

This clone was counted only a few times. The chain links TRBV19 to TRBJ1-1; D is unclear. The CDR3 has 15 residues. Germline CDR1 is LNHDA and CDR2 is SQIVND (reference sequence). V was trimmed by 5 bases and J by 1 base, leaving 14 bases between them. CDR3 DNA: TGTGCCAGTAGTCTCCGGACGGGCCGGAACACTGAAGCTTTCTTT. Its translation is CASSLRTGRNTEAFF.

The chain joins TRBV19 to TRBJ2-6; no clear D gene. The CDR3 length is 16 residues. Trimming removed 4 bases at V and 0 bases at J, with 10 bases between. The germline V gene encodes CDR1 LNHDA and CDR2 SQIVND (reference sequence). The CDR3 DNA reads TGTGCCAGTAGTACGAAGCTCTACTCTGGGGCCAACGTCCTGACTTTC. It is translated as CASSTKLYSGANVLTF.

CDR3 residues: CASSLDRWTSRRFYNEQFF. In nucleotides, the CDR3 is TGCGCCAGCAGCTTGGATCGGTGGACTAGCCGAAGGTTCTACAATGAGCAGTTCTTC. This chain joins TRBV5-1 and TRBJ2-1; 8 nucleotides agree with TRBD2. Germline loops: CDR1 SGHRS, CDR2 YFSETQ. The J segment lost 3 bases and the V segment lost 0 bases, leaving 14 bases of the junction unmatched. The CDR3 runs to 19 residues.

The CDR3 loop is CASSMQEWGGETQYF. The CDR3, as DNA: TGTGCCAGCAGTATGCAGGAATGGGGGGGAGAGACCCAGTACTTC. The V gene is TRBV25-1, the J gene TRBJ2-5; 7 nucleotides line up with TRBD2. Germline V gene lookup returns CDR1 MGHDK and CDR2 SYGVNS. CDR3 length equals 15 residues. Germline trimming cut 5 bases from V and 4 bases from J; bases unmatched to any gene: 10.

The chain employs TRBV28 and TRBJ1-4, with D tentatively TRBD1 (5 bases). This CDR3 contains 13 residues. Deletions cut 8 bases from V and 4 bases from J, with 11 bases between. The germline V gene has CDR1 MDHEN and CDR2 SYDVKM. The CDR3 DNA is TGTGCCAGCTTTGATGGGGGTAATGAAAAACTGTTTTTT. Translation: CASFDGGNEKLFF.

This clone was seen only a few times. The chain employs TRBV30 and TRBJ2-3, with D hard to call. Germline V gene lookup returns CDR1 GTSNPN and CDR2 SVGIG (reference sequence). Trimming cost V 4 bases and J 3 bases, with 8 bases left between them. The CDR3 is 12 amino acids. The CDR3 DNA reads TGTGCCTGGACCCCCGGGACAGATACGCAGTATTTT. Translating gives CAWTPGTDTQYF.

This clone occurred a few times. This chain uses TRBV4-1 with TRBJ2-1; D call uncertain. There are 13 residues in the CDR3. Germline loops: CDR1 MGHRA, CDR2 YSYEKL. V was pared by 3 bases and J by 4 bases, with 7 bases between. CDR3 DNA sequence: TGCGCCAGCAGCCATAGGGAATACAATGAGCAGTTCTTC. Protein product: CASSHREYNEQFF.

The chain is built from TRBV5-1 and TRBJ2-7; 9 bases agree with TRBD2. With V trimmed by 7 bases and J by 3 bases, 8 bases remained unmatched. CDR3 size: 14 residues. From germline, CDR1 is SGHRS and CDR2 YFSETQ. Here the CDR3 reads CASGSGTSIYEQYF. The CDR3 DNA reads TGCGCCAGCGGATCCGGGACTAGCATCTACGAGCAGTACTTC.

The chain employs TRBV7-2 and TRBJ2-7; 8 bases match TRBD1. The germline CDR1 and CDR2 sequences are SGHTA and FQGNSA. V was clipped by 2 bases and J by 6 bases; unmatched bases: 3. The CDR3 contains 13 residues. The DNA of the CDR3 is TGTGCCAGCAGCTTACAGGGGGCGGGCGAGCAGTACTTC. Translating gives CASSLQGAGEQYF.

The chain has TRBV4-1 and TRBJ1-5; D is uncertain. The CDR3 consists of 15 residues. Per the germline V gene, CDR1 is MGHRA and CDR2 is YSYEKL. V was cut by 1 base and J by 3 bases, with 10 bases left in between. The CDR3 here is CASSQVPGTNQPQHF. CDR3 nucleotide sequence: TGCGCCAGCAGCCAAGTGCCTGGAACCAATCAGCCCCAGCATTTT.

This clone came up once. The J gene is TRBJ2-2, the V gene TRBV7-2, with 9 bases lining up with TRBD2. The germline V gene has CDR1 SGHTA and CDR2 FQGNSA. CDR3 length equals 15 residues. Losses at the gene ends were 1 base for V and 4 bases for J; bases not matched to a gene: 1. The CDR3 nucleotides read TGTGCCAGCAGCTTAGGACTAGCGGCCACCGGGGAGCTGTTTTTT. Translating it yields CASSLGLAATGELFF.

This sequence joins TRBV28 and TRBJ1-6; 8 nucleotides agree with TRBD1. The ends lost 5 bases at V and 10 bases at J; junction bases unmatched: 16. This CDR3 contains 17 residues. Germline CDR1 and CDR2: MDHEN and SYDVKM. CDR3 DNA: TGTGCCAGCAGTCCACCCCGGACAGGGAAGATCCGGTCACCCCTCCACTTT. Amino acid sequence: CASSPPRTGKIRSPLHF.

This rearrangement joins TRBV5-1 to TRBJ1-1; D unresolved. The ends were cut back, 0 bases at V and 0 bases at J, with 6 bases in the middle. The CDR3 is made up of 14 amino acids. Germline CDR1 and CDR2: SGHRS and YFSETQ. CDR3 protein: CASSLDRVNTEAFF. For the CDR3, the DNA is TGCGCCAGCAGCTTGGATAGGGTGAACACTGAAGCTTTCTTT.